This T cell receptor (beta chain) was recorded in a study of lymphopenia after photon versus proton radiotherapy. Findings and limits, study-wide: Post-nadir diversity loss with photons came from oligoclonal expansion, particularly CD8+ Temra cells. Photon-treated patients lost naive T cells and TCR diversity; proton-treated stayed stable. Survival link was tested only in deceased patients; proton benefit remains a possibility. Larger post-nadir TCR diversity loss correlated inversely with survival in deceased patients.

Comment on this clone: The antigen is undetermined.

Germline assignment: CDR1 SGHTA and CDR2 FQGNSA. V was trimmed by 0 bases and J by 4 bases, leaving 9 bases between them. This CDR3 contains 14 residues. Only in-frame clones appear in the TCRdb table, and some are missing; sequencing was by immunoSEQ multiplex PCR. Here the sample spans some 70,000 clones, 75% to 90% being singletons. The rearrangement joins TRBV7-2 to TRBJ1-2; D gene ambiguous. The specimen comprised peripheral blood, sampled from a patient treated with proton-based radiotherapy. This receptor was taken from a man older than 75 with esophageal cancer. CDR3 loop: CASSLAVAVYGYTF. The DNA for the CDR3 is TGTGCCAGCAGCTTAGCTGTGGCAGTCTATGGCTACACCTTC.